This T cell receptor (beta chain) was sequenced for a study of OX40 agonist ivuxolimab in advanced cancers. Across the whole study: Patients achieving partial responses numbered three: one hepatocellular carcinoma case and two cutaneous melanoma cases. Study findings and constraints: Relative to CD4+, CD8+ T cells held more expanded clones on average.

Turning to this clone: The antigen is unknown.

Sequencing was performed with immunoSEQ multiplex PCR; in TCRdb, only in-frame clones are kept and a portion is missing. The table includes 65,000 to 75,000 clones, approximately 90% detected once. With 4 bases removed from V and 2 bases from J, the gap between germline ends came to 6 bases. Germline loops: CDR1 SGHAT, CDR2 FQNNGV. This CDR3 is 12 amino acids long. The source was CD4+ or CD8+ T cells sorted from blood, collected in a trial of the OX40 agonist ivuxolimab. This chain joins TRBV11-2 and TRBJ2-7; D gene unclear. The receptor comes from an adult with an advanced solid tumor such as melanoma, head and neck, liver or kidney cancer. The DNA of the CDR3 is TGTGCCAGCAGCTCCCACCCCTACGAGCAGTACTTC. Amino acid sequence: CASSSHPYEQYF.